The 10 T cell receptor beta chains presented below share a single source sample, sequenced in a study of blood T cell repertoires in COVID-19. Generated by immunoSEQ multiplex PCR, the TCRdb table keeps only in-frame clones and is missing some. This table has 380,000 or so clones, 81% appearing once. The source material was peripheral blood. The receptors originated from a human donor with acute or convalescent COVID-19. The donor label of this sample is uncertain.

J is TRBJ2-5 and V is TRBV6-5; 10 bases are shared with TRBD2. Germline V lookup: CDR1 MNHEY, CDR2 SVGAGI. The CDR3 sequence is 14 residues long. The V segment lost 7 bases and the J segment 6 bases; nucleotides outside the gene matches: 8. CDR3 sequence reads: CASTSSGRLKTQYF. CDR3 nucleotides: TGTGCCAGCACATCTAGCGGGAGATTGAAGACCCAGTACTTC.

V gene TRBV30 combines with J gene TRBJ2-5; D might be TRBD2 (5 bases). Per germline, CDR1 GTSNPN and CDR2 SVGIG (reference sequence). The germline V and J ends were trimmed by 2 bases and 5 bases, with 18 bases remaining between them. The CDR3 length is 15 residues. CDR3: CAWSSLFGNGETQYF. The CDR3 region has the DNA TGTGCCTGGAGTAGTCTATTCGGGAACGGGGAGACCCAGTACTTC.

This clone was observed a handful of times. The chain recombines TRBV5-1 with TRBJ2-7; possible D gene TRBD2, 7 bases. Looked up from germline, CDR1 is SGHRS and CDR2 is YFSETQ. CDR3 length equals 15 residues. V was pared by 3 bases and J by 6 bases, with 19 bases between. Written as DNA, the CDR3 is TGCGCCAGCAGCTGGGGGCCGGCAGGGGAGGGCGAGCAGTACTTC. Translation: CASSWGPAGEGEQYF.

This rearrangement joins TRBV5-1 to TRBJ2-1; 8 bases match TRBD2. The CDR3 runs to 15 residues. From germline, CDR1 is SGHRS and CDR2 YFSETQ. V was clipped by 2 bases and J by 9 bases; unmatched bases: 10. The CDR3 sequence is CASSFGRAVFSEQFF. The CDR3 nucleotides read TGCGCCAGCAGCTTCGGGAGGGCGGTTTTTAGTGAGCAGTTCTTC.

The V gene is TRBV9, the J gene TRBJ2-1; TRBD2 matches 14 bases. This CDR3 has 18 residues. Trimming at V came to 0 bases and at J to 9 bases, leaving 11 bases not matched to a gene. Germline V gene sequence: CDR1 SGDLS, CDR2 YYNGEE. CDR3 sequence reads: CASSVATGGTSGSGEQFF. CDR3 in DNA: TGTGCCAGCAGCGTAGCTACGGGAGGGACTAGCGGGAGCGGTGAGCAGTTCTTC.

The chain couples TRBV15 to TRBJ1-2; 7 bases align to TRBD1. The CDR3 is 17 amino acids. CDR1 and CDR2 (germline): LNHNV, YYDKDF (reference sequence). Trimming cost V 1 base and J 0 bases; bases outside gene matches: 8. CDR3 sequence: CATSRVGQKYTNYGYTF. CDR3 coding DNA: TGTGCCACCAGCAGAGTGGGACAGAAATATACTAACTATGGCTACACCTTC. The complete variable domain, with remaining parts taken from reference TRBV15 and TRBJ1-2, reads DAMVIQNPRYQVTQFGKPVTLSCSQTLNHNVMYWYQQKSSQAPKLLFHYYDKDFNNEADTPDNFQSRRPNTSFCFLDIRSPGLGDTAMYLCATSRVGQKYTNYGYTFGSGTRLTVV.

The gene calls are TRBV2 and TRBJ2-2, with 8 bases lining up with TRBD1. V dropped 6 bases and J dropped 4; count of bases not matched to a gene: 4. This CDR3 contains 14 residues. Germline V gene data show CDR1 as SNHLY and CDR2 as FYNNEI. The DNA of the CDR3 is TGTGCCAGCAGACAGGGGGGAGCCACCGGGGAGCTGTTTTTT. This encodes CASRQGGATGELFF.

This clone was seen a few times. The J gene is TRBJ2-1, the V gene TRBV29-1, with D possibly TRBD2 on 6 matching bases. CDR3 length: 11 residues. CDR1 SQVTM and CDR2 ANQGSEA come from the germline V gene. V lost 4 bases and J 7 bases, leaving 8 bases between the germline ends. Here the CDR3 DNA reads TGCAGCGTTGGGGAGGTGAATGAGCAGTTCTTC. This sequence encodes CSVGEVNEQFF.

The chain is built from TRBV5-1 and TRBJ1-1, with no clear D. The CDR3 is made up of 16 amino acids. The germline V gene encodes CDR1 SGHRS and CDR2 YFSETQ. Trimming took 0 bases from V and 3 from J, leaving 15 bases between them. In nucleotides, the CDR3 is TGCGCCAGCAGCTTGGAGGGCCGGGGTCGGGACACTGAAGCTTTCTTT. This sequence encodes CASSLEGRGRDTEAFF.

This sequence joins TRBV6-4 and TRBJ1-1; D is perhaps TRBD1 (5 bases). V was shortened by 4 bases and J by 2 bases, with 11 bases between the two germline ends. The germline V gene has CDR1 MRHNA and CDR2 SNTAGT. The CDR3 consists of 14 residues. CDR3 nucleotide sequence: TGTGCCAGCAGTGCCACAGGCCAAAACACTGAAGCTTTCTTT. It translates to CASSATGQNTEAFF.